What follows are 20 T cell receptor beta chains derived from one specimen sequenced in a study of T cells in tumors after PD-1 blockade. Sequenced by immunoSEQ multiplex PCR; TCRdb stores in-frame clones only, minus some. The sample contains about 15,000 clones, 82% of which appear only once. This material consisted of PBMCs, taken after anti-PD-1 treatment. Every receptor here comes from a human donor with basal cell carcinoma.

The chain joins TRBV2 to TRBJ2-5, with 10 positions matching TRBD2. The germline gives CDR1 SNHLY, CDR2 FYNNEI. The junction had 3 bases not matched to a gene; V was cut back by 4 bases and J by 1 base. The CDR3 length is 15 residues. CDR3: CASSVQRGGQETQYF. The CDR3 DNA sequence: TGTGCCAGCAGTGTTCAGCGGGGGGGCCAAGAGACCCAGTACTTC.

In its sample, this clone was seen a few times. This chain links TRBV6-5 with TRBJ1-2; 10 bases line up with TRBD1. Trimming took 6 bases from V and 4 from J; bases not matched to a gene: 2. CDR3 length: 13 amino acids. Per the germline V gene, CDR1 is MNHEY and CDR2 is SVGAGI. The DNA of the CDR3 is TGTGCCAGCAGGCGGACAGGGGGCTATGGCTACACCTTC. Protein: CASRRTGGYGYTF.

The V call is TRBV12-5, the J call TRBJ1-2; no clear D. Trimming cost V 4 bases and J 2 bases, with 5 bases left between them. Germline V gene lookup returns CDR1 LGHNT and CDR2 FRNRAP. The CDR3 covers 12 residues. In DNA form, the CDR3 reads TGTGCTAGTGGTTCCGGAAACTATGGCTACACCTTC. Encoded protein: CASGSGNYGYTF.

This rearrangement joins TRBV6-1 to TRBJ1-4; D unresolved. CDR1 is MNHNS and CDR2 is SASEGT in the germline V gene. V lost 3 bases to trimming and J lost 8 bases, with 7 bases between them. The length of the CDR3 is 12 residues. The CDR3 nucleotides read TGTGCCAGCAGTGAGAGAGTCGAAAAACTGTTTTTT. Its translation is CASSERVEKLFF.

The V call is TRBV19, the J call TRBJ1-4; tentatively, D is TRBD1 (5 bases). Germline loops: CDR1 LNHDA, CDR2 SQIVND (reference sequence). The CDR3 has 15 amino acids. V lost 8 bases and J lost 5, with 18 bases in between. Here the CDR3 reads CASHNRRGPNEKLFF. In DNA, the CDR3 is TGTGCCAGTCACAACCGACGGGGACCCAATGAAAAACTGTTTTTT.

The chain carries TRBV21-1 and TRBJ2-4. TRBV21-1 is a pseudogene. This CDR3 spans 20 amino acids. This chain's CDR3 is CASSLPLTKGKQVAKNIQYF. CDR3 in DNA: TGTGCCAGCAGCCTCCCACTCACCAAAGGCAAACAAGTAGCCAAAAACATTCAGTACTTC.

The genes are TRBV2 and TRBJ2-1, with D unclear. This CDR3 has 17 residues. V was clipped by 1 base and J by 0 bases, with 13 bases between them. Germline values: CDR1 SNHLY, CDR2 FYNNEI. This CDR3 reads CASSEGWFRSSYNEQFF. The CDR3 DNA reads as TGTGCCAGCAGTGAAGGGTGGTTCAGAAGCTCCTACAATGAGCAGTTCTTC.

The gene calls are TRBV7-3 and TRBJ2-2; D call uncertain. This CDR3 is built from 16 residues. V lost 2 bases and J 0 bases, leaving 10 bases between the germline ends. Germline CDR1 reads SGHTA; CDR2 reads FQGTGA. This CDR3 reads CASSLSGSSNTGELFF. The CDR3 DNA follows: TGTGCCAGCAGCTTATCGGGCTCGTCGAACACCGGGGAGCTGTTTTTT.

The rearrangement joins TRBV5-1 to TRBJ2-3; D not certain. CDR1 is SGHRS, CDR2 YFSETQ, per germline. V lost 2 bases, J lost 0 bases, and 16 bases lay in between. This CDR3 comprises 17 residues. CDR3 DNA: TGCGCCAGCAGCTTACAAGGAGTCCCAACTAGCACAGATACGCAGTATTTT. Translation: CASSLQGVPTSTDTQYF.

The V and J genes are TRBV28 and TRBJ2-7, with 13 bases fitting TRBD2. CDR3 length: 20 amino acids. CDR1 and CDR2 (germline): MDHEN, SYDVKM. J lost 0 bases, V lost 6 bases, and 17 bases had no gene match. For the CDR3, the DNA is TGTGCCAGCAGCCCCTTTCCGGGACTAGCGGGAAAGGTAGCCTCCTACGAGCAGTACTTC. This translates into CASSPFPGLAGKVASYEQYF.

The CDR3 sequence is CASSRNRDGELFF. The CDR3 DNA is TGTGCCAGCAGCCGGAACAGGGACGGGGAGCTGTTTTTT. V gene TRBV7-3 combines with J gene TRBJ2-2; D is perhaps TRBD1 (6 bases). The CDR3 runs to 13 residues. Germline V lookup: CDR1 SGHTA, CDR2 FQGTGA. V was trimmed by 5 bases and J by 7 bases, leaving 11 bases between them.

In this sample, this clone turned up a few times. The V and J genes are TRBV7-9 and TRBJ2-1, with 7 nucleotides matching TRBD2. This CDR3 is 15 amino acids long. Germline assignment: CDR1 SEHNR and CDR2 FQNEAQ (reference sequence). The ends lost 5 bases at V and 2 bases at J; junction bases unmatched: 6. The DNA for the CDR3 is TGTGCCAGCAGCCCTCTGAGCGGGACCTACAATGAGCAGTTCTTC. Translated: CASSPLSGTYNEQFF.

This clone was seen more than once but under ten times. The chain links TRBV5-5 to TRBJ1-6; the D is unclear. The V and J ends lost 3 bases and 7 bases respectively, with 14 bases between them. The CDR3 contains 15 residues. The germline CDR1 and CDR2 sequences are SGHKS and YYEKEE (reference sequence). CDR3 protein: CASSSRTAANSPLHF. In DNA, the CDR3 is TGTGCCAGCAGCTCGCGGACGGCGGCGAATTCACCCCTCCACTTT.

This chain uses TRBV3-1 (or the pseudogene TRBV3-2) with TRBJ2-1; 13 bases are shared with TRBD2. V shed 4 bases and J 7 bases; nucleotides not matched to a gene: 4. This CDR3 spans 15 amino acids. CDR1 and CDR2 from the germline V gene are LGHDT and YNNKEL (reference sequence). The CDR3 loop is CASSRGLAGENEQFF. The CDR3 DNA reads TGTGCCAGCAGCCGTGGACTAGCGGGAGAAAATGAGCAGTTCTTC.

The chain is built from TRBV19 and TRBJ2-1; unclear D gene. The CDR3 extends over 11 amino acids. Trimming left V 3 bases short and J 10 bases short, with 7 bases between. Per the germline V gene, CDR1 is LNHDA and CDR2 is SQIVND (reference sequence). CDR3 protein: CASSILSEQFF. For the CDR3, the DNA is TGTGCCAGTAGTATTCTGTCGGAGCAGTTCTTC. The entire variable domain, with the rest obtained from reference TRBV19 and TRBJ2-1, is as follows: DGGITQSPKYLFRKEGQNVTLSCEQNLNHDAMYWYRQDPGQGLRLIYYSQIVNDFQKGDIAEGYSVSREKKESFPLTVTSAQKNPTAFYLCASSILSEQFFGPGTRLTVL.

The chain couples TRBV2 to TRBJ1-2; D is unclear. The V end lost 4 bases, the J end lost 8 bases, and 11 bases lay between the germline ends. Germline V gives CDR1 SNHLY, CDR2 FYNNEI. This CDR3 contains 12 residues. The CDR3 DNA reads TGTGCCAGCAGTGGGGAGGCGGGGGGCTACACCTTC. This gives the protein CASSGEAGGYTF.

This sequence joins TRBV2 and TRBJ1-2; TRBD1 matches at 7 bases. The V and J ends lost 6 bases and 4 bases, in that order; junction bases with no gene match: 11. Germline CDR1 and CDR2: SNHLY and FYNNEI. This CDR3 spans 15 amino acids. The CDR3 here is CASRPQRQGGYGYTF. The CDR3 DNA reads as TGTGCCAGCAGACCGCAAAGACAGGGCGGCTATGGCTACACCTTC.

The V call is TRBV5-1, the J call TRBJ1-2, with D unclear. Germline CDR1 reads SGHRS; CDR2 reads YFSETQ. V dropped 0 bases and J dropped 3 bases, with 9 bases sitting between them. This CDR3 has 14 residues. CDR3 bases: TGCGCCAGCAGCTTGGCGGTAGATTACTATGGCTACACCTTC. It yields the protein CASSLAVDYYGYTF.

V is TRBV9 and J is TRBJ2-2; D gene ambiguous. The CDR3 has 15 amino acids. Germline V CDR1 and CDR2: SGDLS, YYNGEE. V was cut by 0 bases and J by 0 bases, with 6 bases left in between. In DNA, the CDR3 is TGTGCCAGCAGCGTAGTGGGATCGAACACCGGGGAGCTGTTTTTT. It yields the protein CASSVVGSNTGELFF.

The rearrangement uses TRBV3-1 (or the pseudogene TRBV3-2) and TRBJ1-1; 9 bases are shared with TRBD1. V shed 3 bases and J 5 bases; nucleotides not matched to a gene: 4. CDR1 and CDR2 (germline): LGHDT, YNNKEL (reference sequence). The CDR3 covers 14 residues. The CDR3 DNA follows: TGTGCCAGCAGCCAGGGACAGGGAAGGACTGAAGCTTTCTTT. It encodes CASSQGQGRTEAFF.